Following are 32 T cell receptor beta chains from one sample sequenced in a study of T cell responses to AZD1222 COVID-19 vaccine. Only in-frame clones appear in the TCRdb table, and some are missing; sequencing was by immunoSEQ multiplex PCR. The table lists about 120,000 clones, about 88% of them singletons. Here the sequenced sample was peripheral blood, taken on day 0 of AZD1222 vaccination. The receptor source for this set is an adult in good health.

The V and J genes are TRBV30 and TRBJ2-2; perhaps TRBD2 as D (7 bases). The CDR3 is 15 residues long. The germline V and J ends were trimmed by 8 bases and 0 bases, with 16 bases remaining between them. Germline-derived CDR1 and CDR2 are GTSNPN and SVGIG (reference sequence). CDR3 loop: CAREVGGANTGELFF. CDR3 DNA: TGTGCCCGGGAGGTGGGGGGCGCGAACACCGGGGAGCTGTTTTTT.

This chain connects TRBV2 to TRBJ2-1; D ambiguous. This CDR3 contains 16 residues. V was shortened by 2 bases and J by 6 bases, with 17 bases between the two germline ends. CDR1 is SNHLY and CDR2 is FYNNEI in the germline V gene. The CDR3: CASSESFWASRNEQFF. CDR3 coding DNA: TGTGCCAGCAGTGAAAGTTTTTGGGCGAGCCGCAATGAGCAGTTCTTC.

The V gene is TRBV3-1 (or the pseudogene TRBV3-2), the J gene TRBJ2-6; TRBD1 aligns across 8 bases. Trimming cost V 5 bases and J 4 bases; bases outside gene matches: 7. The germline V gene encodes CDR1 LGHDT and CDR2 YNNKEL (reference sequence). The CDR3 is 16 residues long. CDR3 amino acids: CASSVLTGAGANVLTF. The CDR3 nucleotides read TGTGCCAGCAGCGTACTGACAGGGGCCGGGGCCAACGTCCTGACTTTC.

This sequence joins TRBV19 and TRBJ1-3; possibly TRBD1 for D (5 bases). The CDR3 is 15 amino acids. Per germline, CDR1 LNHDA and CDR2 SQIVND (reference sequence). V gave up 5 bases and J gave up 1 base, with 12 bases separating them. The CDR3 DNA reads as TGTGCCAGTAGTGCGAGGGGTAGTTCTGGAAACACCATATATTTT. Encoded protein: CASSARGSSGNTIYF.

The CDR3 is CASWVYEGASNEKLFF. The DNA of the CDR3 is TGCGCCAGCTGGGTATACGAGGGGGCTAGTAATGAAAAACTGTTTTTT. V and J are TRBV4-1 and TRBJ1-4, with 7 bases identical to TRBD1. Germline lookup yields CDR1 MGHRA and CDR2 YSYEKL. The V and J ends lost 8 bases and 4 bases, in that order; junction bases with no gene match: 13. This CDR3 has 16 residues.

The CDR3 is CASSGLAGEQYF. CDR3 sequence (DNA): TGTGCCAGCAGCGGACTAGCGGGAGAGCAGTACTTC. The J gene is TRBJ2-7, the V gene TRBV6-5, with 12 bases lining up with TRBD2. Germline trimming cut 6 bases from V and 7 bases from J; bases unmatched to any gene: 1. CDR1 is MNHEY, CDR2 SVGAGI, per germline. This CDR3 region has 12 residues.

The rearrangement links TRBV9 to TRBJ2-1; TRBD2 matches 11 bases. Trimming at V came to 4 bases and at J to 1 base, leaving 10 bases not matched to a gene. Germline-derived CDR1 and CDR2 are SGDLS and YYNGEE. The CDR3 sequence is 18 residues long. CDR3 nucleotides: TGTGCCAGCAGCCCAAGCCTAGCGGGAGGTCCGTCCTACAATGAGCAGTTCTTC. Translated: CASSPSLAGGPSYNEQFF.

This chain joins TRBV7-2 and TRBJ2-7; 7 positions agree with TRBD1. Germline V gene sequence: CDR1 SGHTA, CDR2 FQGNSA. V shed 4 bases, J shed 3 bases, and the junction held 12 bases outside the gene matches. CDR3 length: 16 residues. CDR3 protein: CASSSPPGTVYYEQYF. CDR3 DNA: TGTGCCAGCAGCTCCCCCCCCGGGACAGTTTACTACGAGCAGTACTTC.

The genes are TRBV29-1 and TRBJ2-1; 7 nucleotides align to TRBD2. This CDR3 has 13 amino acids. After removal of 4 bases from V and 7 bases from J, the junction contained 7 bases not matched to a gene. Germline V CDR1 and CDR2: SQVTM, ANQGSEA. CDR3 DNA: TGCAGCGTTGTGGGGGGAGGGCCGAATGAGCAGTTCTTC. This gives the protein CSVVGGGPNEQFF.

The chain has TRBV6-6 and TRBJ1-1, with D possibly being TRBD1 (5 bases). Trimming shortened V by 6 bases and J by 1 base, and 9 bases separated the two germline ends. This CDR3 spans 13 amino acids. The germline gives CDR1 MNHNY, CDR2 SVGAGI (reference sequence). In DNA, the CDR3 is TGTGCCAGCAGCACAGGTCAGAACACTGAAGCTTTCTTT. Its protein is CASSTGQNTEAFF.

The gene calls are TRBV7-9 and TRBJ1-2; 11 bases map to TRBD1. V was pared by 4 bases and J by 6 bases, with 4 bases of the junction left unmatched. Per germline, CDR1 SEHNR and CDR2 FQNEAQ (reference sequence). The CDR3 has 14 residues. CDR3 DNA sequence: TGTGCCAGCAGCTCCGGACAGGGGGCCGATGGCTACACCTTC. Encoded protein: CASSSGQGADGYTF.

V gene TRBV2 combines with J gene TRBJ2-3, with D perhaps TRBD1 (6 bases). V dropped 0 bases and J dropped 1 base, with 8 bases sitting between them. The CDR3 sequence is 15 residues long. The V gene's germline CDR1 is SNHLY and CDR2 FYNNEI. CDR3 sequence: CASSEARTGTDTQYF. The CDR3 nucleotides read TGTGCCAGCAGTGAAGCGCGGACAGGCACAGATACGCAGTATTTT.

This clone was detected only a few times. J is TRBJ2-5 and V is TRBV5-4, with TRBD1 matching 9 bases. The germline V gene has CDR1 SGHNT and CDR2 YYREEE (reference sequence). The CDR3 loop spans 14 amino acids. With 6 bases clipped from V and 0 bases from J, the junction kept 3 bases outside the gene matches. This CDR3 reads CASTGQGHQETQYF. DNA of the CDR3: TGTGCCAGCACCGGACAGGGGCACCAAGAGACCCAGTACTTC.

This chain uses TRBV5-1 with TRBJ2-5; D may correspond to TRBD1 or TRBD2 (6 bases each). The CDR3 has 15 amino acids. Trimming took 7 bases from V and 2 from J, leaving 18 bases between them. In germline, CDR1 is SGHRS, CDR2 YFSETQ. The CDR3 loop reads CASRRVGGGQETQYF. In nucleotides, the CDR3 is TGCGCCAGCCGGCGGGTCGGAGGGGGGCAAGAGACCCAGTACTTC.

The chain joins TRBV28 to TRBJ2-2; 10 nucleotides agree with TRBD1. This CDR3 contains 14 residues. Germline CDR1 is MDHEN and CDR2 is SYDVKM. V gave up 10 bases and J gave up 1 base; unmatched junction bases: 3. CDR3 residues: CATGTGENTGELFF. For the CDR3, the DNA is TGTGCCACCGGGACAGGGGAGAACACCGGGGAGCTGTTTTTT.

A word on this clone: Distinct nucleotide sequences in the sample also encode this CDR3. The chain is built from TRBV5-4 and TRBJ1-1; TRBD1 aligns across 8 bases. CDR3 size: 14 residues. Germline CDR1 is SGHNT and CDR2 is YYREEE (reference sequence). The V gene end was trimmed by 4 bases and the J gene end by 3 bases; junction bases not matched to a gene: 5. CDR3 nucleotides: TGTGCCAGCAGCCGTGGACAGGGTGACACTGAAGCTTTCTTT. Its protein product is CASSRGQGDTEAFF.

The rearrangement links TRBV28 to TRBJ1-1, with unresolved D. The CDR3 length is 14 residues. Trimming stripped 2 bases from V and 4 bases from J, with 11 bases between. Germline CDR1 and CDR2: MDHEN and SYDVKM. The CDR3 DNA sequence: TGTGCCAGCAGTTTAGTTGTGGCGGCCACTGAAGCTTTCTTT. It specifies CASSLVVAATEAFF.

This chain connects TRBV7-8 to TRBJ2-5; D gene ambiguous. The CDR3 has 14 amino acids. Trimming took off 5 bases at V and 6 bases at J, with 16 bases between the two ends. From germline, CDR1 is SGHVS and CDR2 FQNEAQ. CDR3 protein: CASSPRAVRQTQYF. In DNA form, the CDR3 reads TGTGCCAGCAGCCCCCGTGCGGTCAGGCAGACCCAGTACTTC.

The rearrangement joins TRBV18 to TRBJ1-1; D uncertain. CDR1 and CDR2 (germline): KGHSH, LQKENI. The V and J ends lost 3 bases and 6 bases respectively, with 14 bases between them. The CDR3 has 14 residues. CDR3 region: CASSPLTYGPEAFF. The CDR3 DNA reads as TGTGCCAGCTCACCTCTGACATACGGGCCTGAAGCTTTCTTT.

The rearrangement joins TRBV2 to TRBJ2-6; TRBD1 agrees at 11 bases. CDR3 size: 17 residues. CDR1 is SNHLY and CDR2 is FYNNEI in the germline V gene. The J segment lost 3 bases and the V segment lost 7 bases, leaving 8 bases of the junction unmatched. CDR3 protein: CASKFGTGGFGANVLTF. The CDR3 nucleotides are TGTGCCAGCAAGTTCGGGACAGGGGGGTTTGGGGCCAACGTCCTGACTTTC.

The V and J genes are TRBV11-2 and TRBJ2-7; D is undetermined. There are 15 residues in the CDR3. The germline V gene encodes CDR1 SGHAT and CDR2 FQNNGV. V lost 3 bases and J 0 bases, leaving 12 bases between the germline ends. The CDR3 nucleotides read TGTGCCAGCAGCTTCTTTCGAGGCCTCTCCTACGAGCAGTACTTC. It specifies CASSFFRGLSYEQYF.

This clone appeared a single time. This chain connects TRBV5-1 to TRBJ2-6; no firm D call. Trimming pared 6 bases from V and 0 bases from J, leaving 7 bases between. CDR1 is SGHRS, CDR2 YFSETQ, per germline. The CDR3 runs 14 residues. The CDR3 nucleotides are TGCGCCAGCAAAACCTCCTCTGGGGCCAACGTCCTGACTTTC. This codes for CASKTSSGANVLTF.

The chain is built from TRBV9 and TRBJ1-3; D unclear. Germline V gene data show CDR1 as SGDLS and CDR2 as YYNGEE. V was trimmed by 4 bases and J by 0 bases, leaving 14 bases between them. CDR3 length: 16 amino acids. CDR3 region: CASSRTLLGSGNTIYF. As DNA, the CDR3 is TGTGCCAGCAGCCGGACTCTCCTGGGCTCTGGAAACACCATATATTTT.

The V gene is TRBV14, the J gene TRBJ1-1, with D unclear. V shed 3 bases and J shed 1 base, with 9 bases lying between them. Germline CDR1 and CDR2: SGHDN and FVKESK. The CDR3 has 14 residues. The DNA of the CDR3 is TGTGCCAGCAGCCACCGAGGACCGAACACTGAAGCTTTCTTT. This gives the protein CASSHRGPNTEAFF.

The V and J genes are TRBV29-1 and TRBJ1-1; 9 bases match TRBD1. Germline CDR1 SQVTM, CDR2 ANQGSEA. The ends lost 6 bases at V and 0 bases at J; junction bases unmatched: 11. This CDR3 spans 16 amino acids. DNA for the CDR3: TGCAGCGTCCTCAAGGGACAGGGTATATTGAACACTGAAGCTTTCTTT. Translated, it gives CSVLKGQGILNTEAFF.

This clone was recorded a few times. The CDR3, as DNA: TGTGCCAGCAGTTTATCGGCTAGCGGGGCCTGGGCCGGGGAGCTGTTTTTT. It yields the protein CASSLSASGAWAGELFF. This chain uses TRBV28 with TRBJ2-2; TRBD2 aligns across 9 bases. J was trimmed by 6 bases and V by 1 base; bases with no gene match: 9. The CDR3 length is 17 residues. Germline-derived CDR1 and CDR2 are MDHEN and SYDVKM.

The rearrangement links TRBV11-2 to TRBJ1-5; possibly TRBD1 for D (6 bases). The CDR3 contains 15 residues. The germline V gene has CDR1 SGHAT and CDR2 FQNNGV. The ends were cut back, 0 bases at V and 7 bases at J, with 13 bases in the middle. The CDR3 sequence is CASSLDGGTRQPQHF. CDR3 DNA sequence: TGTGCCAGCAGCTTAGATGGGGGGACAAGGCAGCCCCAGCATTTT.

The chain has TRBV10-3 and TRBJ2-3, with D possibly matching TRBD1 (6 bases). CDR1 is ENHRY, CDR2 SYGVKD, per germline. Trimming pared 10 bases from V and 2 bases from J, leaving 10 bases between. This CDR3 has 12 amino acids. CDR3: CATRGPTDTQYF. The CDR3 DNA reads TGTGCCACCAGGGGACCCACAGATACGCAGTATTTT.

The chain recombines TRBV20-1 with TRBJ1-4; perhaps TRBD1 as D (5 bases). The CDR3 sequence is 11 residues long. Deletions cut 4 bases from V and 10 bases from J, with 10 bases between. Germline V gene data show CDR1 as DFQATT and CDR2 as SNEGSKA (reference sequence). DNA for the CDR3: TGCAGTGCTAAAGGTGGGGGAAAACTGTTTTTT. It translates to CSAKGGGKLFF.

V and J are TRBV7-9 and TRBJ2-1, with D possibly TRBD2 on 6 matching bases. The CDR3 is 15 residues long. Deletions cut 2 bases from V and 5 bases from J, with 13 bases between. Germline CDR1 and CDR2: SEHNR and FQNEAQ (reference sequence). The CDR3 here is CASSLWSSVHNEQFF. The CDR3 region has the DNA TGTGCCAGCAGCTTATGGTCTAGCGTACACAATGAGCAGTTCTTC.

V usage is TRBV11-2 and J usage is TRBJ2-7; D perhaps matches TRBD1 (6 bases). V lost 5 bases and J 6 bases, leaving 14 bases between the germline ends. CDR3 length equals 13 residues. Germline V gene sequence: CDR1 SGHAT, CDR2 FQNNGV. CDR3 sequence: CASSPVGRGEQYF. The CDR3 DNA reads as TGTGCCAGCAGCCCGGTAGGCAGGGGCGAGCAGTACTTC.

The sample holds a few counts of this clone. This rearrangement joins TRBV7-8 to TRBJ2-3, with unresolved D. The CDR3 extends over 15 amino acids. Trimming cost V 1 base and J 0 bases, with 8 bases left between them. Germline V gene sequence: CDR1 SGHVS, CDR2 FQNEAQ. This CDR3 is CASSLEGLSTDTQYF. CDR3 coding DNA: TGTGCCAGCAGCTTAGAAGGTCTTAGCACAGATACGCAGTATTTT. Full variable domain (missing parts from reference TRBV7-8 and TRBJ2-3): GAGVSQSPRYKVAKRGQDVALRCDPISGHVSLFWYQQALGQGPEFLTYFQNEAQLDKSGLPSDRFFAERPEGSVSTLKIQRTQQEDSAVYLCASSLEGLSTDTQYFGPGTRLTVL.